The 23 T cell receptor beta chains given below trace back to one sample, sequenced in a study of T-cell memory formation after mild COVID-19. MiXCR, run by TCRdb on the 5' RACE reads, gives a single entry per CDR3 protein. Of 270,000 or so distinct CDR3 sequences in the sample, over 15% are singletons; the top ten hold more than 20%. What was sequenced was PBMCs or a T cell subset sorted from them (not recorded which). Source of these receptors: a man aged 18 to 30 who had mild COVID-19 (a few samples of this study predate the infection). Cell type and time point are not known.

This clonotype has at least ten counts. The rearrangement uses TRBV7-2 and TRBJ2-5; D possibly corresponds to TRBD2 (6 bases). The V and J ends lost 4 bases and 7 bases respectively, with 7 bases between them. Germline CDR1 and CDR2: SGHTA and FQGNSA. CDR3 length: 11 residues. The CDR3 DNA reads TGTGCCAGCAGCTCGGAGGGGACCCAGTACTTC. It encodes CASSSEGTQYF.

This clonotype was seen only a few times. The genes are TRBV2 and TRBJ2-1; TRBD1 matches 11 bases. Germline CDR1 SNHLY, CDR2 FYNNEI. The CDR3 runs 15 residues. The J segment lost 5 bases and the V segment lost 6 bases, leaving 6 bases of the junction unmatched. The CDR3 region is CASRPGTGGDNEQFF. The CDR3 DNA sequence: TGTGCCAGCAGGCCCGGGACAGGGGGGGACAATGAGCAGTTCTTC.

This chain links TRBV6-5 with TRBJ2-1; D gene uncertain. The CDR3 is made up of 13 amino acids. Germline assignment: CDR1 MNHEY and CDR2 SVGAGI. V shed 7 bases and J shed 4 bases, with 11 bases lying between them. The chain's CDR3 is CASTKGRYNEQFF. Here the CDR3 DNA reads TGTGCCAGCACCAAAGGACGGTACAATGAGCAGTTCTTC.

The chain links TRBV29-1 to TRBJ1-5, with D perhaps TRBD1 (5 bases). The CDR3 is made up of 13 amino acids. Germline V gives CDR1 SQVTM, CDR2 ANQGSEA. Deletions cut 6 bases from V and 4 bases from J, with 13 bases between. CDR3 coding DNA: TGCAGCGTCGCACGGGGGGGAAATCAGCCCCAGCATTTT. As protein: CSVARGGNQPQHF.

This clonotype has a handful of counts. The chain joins TRBV6-5 to TRBJ2-5; D gene uncertain. The germline V gene has CDR1 MNHEY and CDR2 SVGAGI. There are 15 residues in the CDR3. Deletions cut 5 bases from V and 1 base from J, with 14 bases between. CDR3 region: CASSSRTITQETQYF. The CDR3 nucleotides are TGTGCCAGCAGTAGCCGGACGATCACCCAAGAGACCCAGTACTTC.

The rearrangement joins TRBV9 to TRBJ1-1; 8 positions agree with TRBD1. The V gene end was trimmed by 4 bases and the J gene end by 8 bases; junction bases not matched to a gene: 7. The CDR3 runs 13 residues. Germline lookup yields CDR1 SGDLS and CDR2 YYNGEE. As DNA, the CDR3 is TGTGCCAGCAGCACTGACAGGGGTGACGAAGCTTTCTTT. It yields the protein CASSTDRGDEAFF.

The CDR3 protein is CASSQGLARGSAKNIQYF. CDR3 in DNA: TGCGCCAGCAGCCAAGGACTAGCGAGGGGTTCCGCCAAAAACATTCAGTACTTC. The gene calls are TRBV4-1 and TRBJ2-4; TRBD2 agrees at 8 bases. V trimming: 1 base; J trimming: 1 base; junction bases outside the gene matches: 9. CDR1 is MGHRA, CDR2 YSYEKL, per germline. CDR3 length: 18 amino acids.

This clonotype was seen only a few times. J is TRBJ2-5 and V is TRBV6-2 or TRBV6-3; no clear D gene. V was pared by 7 bases and J by 5 bases, with 17 bases between. Germline V gene lookup returns CDR1 MNHEY and CDR2 SVGEGT. The CDR3 sequence is 14 residues long. The CDR3 sequence: CASKSLPRWETQYF. CDR3 in DNA: TGTGCCAGCAAGAGCCTCCCAAGATGGGAGACCCAGTACTTC.

The chain recombines TRBV6-1 with TRBJ2-4; tentatively, D is TRBD1 (5 bases). The CDR3 consists of 13 residues. CDR1 is MNHNS and CDR2 is SASEGT in the germline V gene. Trimming cost V 4 bases and J 2 bases, with 6 bases left between them. CDR3 region: CASSGQTKNIQYF. CDR3 DNA sequence: TGTGCCAGCAGTGGACAGACCAAAAACATTCAGTACTTC.

The chain employs TRBV5-1 and TRBJ1-4; 10 bases are shared with TRBD1. CDR1 SGHRS and CDR2 YFSETQ come from the germline V gene. The V segment lost 3 bases and the J segment 6 bases; nucleotides outside the gene matches: 2. This CDR3 region has 14 residues. The CDR3 spells CASSWGQGYEKLFF. CDR3 DNA: TGCGCCAGCAGCTGGGGACAGGGGTATGAAAAACTGTTTTTT.

The V call is TRBV9, the J call TRBJ2-2, with TRBD1 identical over 7 bases. V gave up 0 bases and J gave up 2 bases; unmatched junction bases: 4. CDR1 and CDR2 from the germline V gene are SGDLS and YYNGEE. This CDR3 has 16 amino acids. CDR3 nucleotides: TGTGCCAGCAGCGTAGTCGGGACAGTAAACACCGGGGAGCTGTTTTTT. It yields the protein CASSVVGTVNTGELFF.

This clonotype has ten or more counts. The V call is TRBV14, the J call TRBJ2-1, with D hard to call. This CDR3 has 11 residues. The V gene's germline CDR1 is SGHDN and CDR2 FVKESK. V lost 5 bases and J 2 bases, leaving 1 base between the germline ends. DNA of the CDR3: TGTGCCAGCAGCACCTACAATGAGCAGTTCTTC. Translated: CASSTYNEQFF.

This clonotype was seen only a few times. The V call is TRBV4-1, the J call TRBJ1-6; tentatively, D is TRBD1 (5 bases). The CDR3 runs to 16 residues. The germline V gene encodes CDR1 MGHRA and CDR2 YSYEKL. Trimming pared 3 bases from V and 14 bases from J, leaving 23 bases between. The CDR3 loop is CASSHDRDGRPRSLHF. The CDR3 coding sequence is TGCGCCAGCAGCCACGATAGGGACGGTCGACCAAGGTCCCTCCACTTT.

The chain couples TRBV5-1 to TRBJ1-2; no clear D. Germline values: CDR1 SGHRS, CDR2 YFSETQ. CDR3 length: 15 amino acids. Trimming left V 4 bases short and J 2 bases short, with 15 bases between. CDR3 in amino acids: CASSEEYQTNYGYTF. In nucleotides, the CDR3 is TGCGCCAGCAGCGAGGAGTATCAAACAAACTATGGCTACACCTTC.

The chain links TRBV7-2 to TRBJ2-5; the match to TRBD1 covers 11 bases. Per germline, CDR1 SGHTA and CDR2 FQGNSA. V shed 5 bases and J 5 bases; nucleotides not matched to a gene: 7. The CDR3 runs to 15 residues. Written as DNA, the CDR3 is TGTGCCAGCAGCCCGGACAGGGGGCGCGGGGAGACCCAGTACTTC. Its protein product is CASSPDRGRGETQYF.

This clonotype was counted ten times or more. The chain couples TRBV27 to TRBJ1-5; possibly TRBD1 for D (5 bases). The CDR3 is 15 residues long. Germline values: CDR1 MNHEY, CDR2 SMNVEV (reference sequence). V was clipped by 4 bases and J by 5 bases, with 15 bases between them. CDR3 sequence: CASSSGQPSYQPQHF. The CDR3 nucleotides are TGTGCCAGCAGTTCGGGGCAGCCATCCTATCAGCCCCAGCATTTT.

The rearrangement links TRBV7-2 to TRBJ2-5, with D perhaps matching TRBD1 (6 bases). The CDR3 runs to 17 residues. The V end was cut by 4 bases, the J end by 2 bases, with 20 bases between. Germline CDR1 and CDR2: SGHTA and FQGNSA. In DNA, the CDR3 is TGTGCCAGCAGCTCCTTGAGGGGAGAGGGGGAACAAGAGACCCAGTACTTC. Translation gives CASSSLRGEGEQETQYF.

This clonotype came up many times. The V and J genes are TRBV9 and TRBJ2-7; D uncertain. CDR1 and CDR2 from the germline V gene are SGDLS and YYNGEE. The CDR3 spans 14 residues. V was clipped by 4 bases and J by 2 bases, with 13 bases between them. The CDR3 DNA sequence: TGTGCCAGCAGCCCCCGTAGGGTTCCCTACGAGCAGTACTTC. Translated, it gives CASSPRRVPYEQYF.

For the CDR3, the DNA is TGCGCCAGCAGCCAAGGTTTTCGGGGTAGCTCTGGGGCCAACGTCCTGACTTTC. Its protein product is CASSQGFRGSSGANVLTF. The chain links TRBV4-3 to TRBJ2-6; possible D gene TRBD2, 5 bases. Between the trimmed V and J ends, which lost 1 base and 0 bases, there was a span of 13 bases. The CDR3 covers 18 residues. CDR1 is LGHNA and CDR2 is YSLEER in the germline V gene.

This clonotype has only one observation. This chain links TRBV9 with TRBJ2-2, with 7 bases aligning to TRBD1. This CDR3 has 16 amino acids. V gave up 3 bases and J gave up 1 base; unmatched junction bases: 6. Germline V gives CDR1 SGDLS, CDR2 YYNGEE. In DNA form, the CDR3 reads TGTGCCAGCAGCGGAGGGGGCGGGTGGAACACCGGGGAGCTGTTTTTT. Its protein product is CASSGGGGWNTGELFF. Variable domain in full (rest from reference TRBV9 and TRBJ2-2): DSGVTQTPKHLITATGQRVTLRCSPRSGDLSVYWYQQSLDQGLQFLIQYYNGEERAKGNILERFSAQQFPDLHSELNLSSLELGDSALYFCASSGGGGWNTGELFFGEGSRLTVL.

The gene calls are TRBV5-6 and TRBJ1-2; maybe TRBD1 (6 bases). Trimming pared 0 bases from V and 6 bases from J, leaving 18 bases between. The germline V gene encodes CDR1 SGHDT and CDR2 YYEEEE. The CDR3 covers 16 residues. Here the CDR3 reads CASSLELWTVRHGYTF. Here the CDR3 DNA reads TGTGCCAGCAGCTTGGAGCTGTGGACAGTCCGACATGGCTACACCTTC.

The chain recombines TRBV10-3 with TRBJ2-3; a possible D gene is TRBD2 (5 bases). The CDR3 length is 18 residues. V was cut by 8 bases and J by 6 bases, with 30 bases left in between. The germline gives CDR1 ENHRY, CDR2 SYGVKD. The CDR3 nucleotides read TGTGCCATCCAGGAGTTTGGAAGCGAGCGGAAGGCCGCCGATACGCAGTATTTT. Translating gives CAIQEFGSERKAADTQYF.

The chain employs TRBV12-3 or TRBV12-4 and TRBJ1-1; TRBD1 might be the D (5 bases). This CDR3 spans 14 amino acids. Trimming removed 3 bases from V and 7 bases from J, with 15 bases in between. CDR3 DNA sequence: TGTGCCAGCAGTTTCGAGGTTCGGGGGGTTGAAGCTTTCTTT. Translated: CASSFEVRGVEAFF.